These T cell receptor beta chains were read from a single sample in a study of blood T cell repertoires in COVID-19. TCRdb keeps only in-frame clones here, not all; method: immunoSEQ multiplex PCR. The data contain over 75,000 clones, about 88% of them singletons. Sequencing was performed on peripheral blood. These receptor sequences come from a woman of 80 years or more with acute or convalescent COVID-19. The CDR3 runs from the conserved cysteine through the conserved F or W. D genes are given only for firm matches. Only part of the rows carry a size: once, few, many, or a class if the clone is expanded.

V gene	clone size	D gene	J gene	CDR3 protein	CDR3 DNA
TRBV19	NA	TRBD1	TRBJ1-6	CASRKDRAGSPLHF	TGTGCCAGTAGGAAGGACAGGGCTGGTTCACCCCTCCACTTT
TRBV6-4	NA	NA	TRBJ2-5	CASSEQQETQYF	TGTGCCAGCAGTGAACAGCAAGAGACCCAGTACTTC
TRBV6-1	NA	NA	TRBJ1-5	CASSEALRRDQPQHF	TGTGCCAGCAGTGAAGCGCTTCGGCGGGATCAGCCCCAGCATTTT
TRBV28	NA	NA	TRBJ2-1	CASSLTRAEQFF	TGTGCCAGCAGCTTGACGAGGGCTGAGCAGTTCTTC
TRBV19	NA	TRBD1	TRBJ2-5	CASSETGRRLETQYF	TGTGCCAGTAGTGAGACAGGGAGAAGGCTGGAGACCCAGTACTTC
TRBV6-4	NA	NA	TRBJ1-2	CASSAGANYGYTF	TGTGCCAGCAGTGCCGGAGCTAACTATGGCTACACCTTC
TRBV27	few	NA	TRBJ1-2	CASSSSGGLRGYTF	NA
TRBV5-5	NA	NA	TRBJ2-3	CASSLGGPLPTDTQYF	TGTGCCAGCAGCTTGGGGGGCCCCTTACCCACAGATACGCAGTATTTT
TRBV20-1	once	NA	TRBJ1-2	CSAATDYGYTF	TGCAGTGCCGCGACAGACTATGGCTACACCTTC
TRBV7-9	NA	NA	TRBJ2-5	CASSLAGETQYF	TGTGCCAGCAGCTTAGCCGGGGAGACCCAGTACTTC
TRBV5-4	NA	NA	TRBJ2-7	CASTDRSSYEQYF	TGTGCCAGCACCGACAGGAGCTCCTACGAGCAGTACTTC
TRBV3-1/TRBV3-2	NA	NA	TRBJ1-6	CASSQDGGSSPLHF	TGTGCCAGCAGCCAAGACGGAGGTAGTTCACCCCTCCACTTT